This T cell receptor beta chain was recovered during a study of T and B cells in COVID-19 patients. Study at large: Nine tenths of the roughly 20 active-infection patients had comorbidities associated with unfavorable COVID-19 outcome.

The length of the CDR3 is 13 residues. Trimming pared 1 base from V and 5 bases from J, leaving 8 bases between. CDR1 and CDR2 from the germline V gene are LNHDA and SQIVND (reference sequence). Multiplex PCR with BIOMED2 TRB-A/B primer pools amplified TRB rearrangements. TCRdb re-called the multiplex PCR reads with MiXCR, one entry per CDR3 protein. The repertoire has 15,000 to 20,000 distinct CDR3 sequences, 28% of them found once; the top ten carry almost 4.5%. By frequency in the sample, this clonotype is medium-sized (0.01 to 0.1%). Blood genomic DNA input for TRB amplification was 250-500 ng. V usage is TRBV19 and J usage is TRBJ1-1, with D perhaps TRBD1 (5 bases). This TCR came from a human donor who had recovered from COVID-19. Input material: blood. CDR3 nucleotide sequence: TGTGCCAGTAGTATAGGGACACATACTGAAGCTTTCTTT. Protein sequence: CASSIGTHTEAFF.